The sequence of this TCR beta chain was determined in a study of shared clonotypes between healthy human individuals. On the study more broadly: The donor group consisted of a couple of women and a few men, aged 18 to 49. The study's findings and limits: Shared across several donors were roughly 4.8% of the naive CD4 clonotypes.

The assay was immunoSEQ multiplex PCR, and TCRdb's table has in-frame clones only and misses some. The sample holds 950,000 to 1,100,000 clones, around 78% seen once. The CDR3 extends over 15 amino acids. V shed 7 bases, J shed 7 bases, and the junction held 11 bases outside the gene matches. Germline values: CDR1 LNHDA, CDR2 SQIVND (reference sequence). None of the donors, who were healthy HIV-negative adults, had recently had acute infections or vaccinations. All donors were Caucasian adults living in Nashville, Tennessee. About this clone: Its target is not known.

The rearrangement uses TRBV19 and TRBJ2-1; 9 bases are a match to TRBD2. The sequence came from a man aged 18 to 29 in good health. Some clones in this sample may be carry-over from other donors' samples. The sequenced material came from memory CD4+ T cells from PBMCs. The subset is: CD45RA-negative fraction. DNA of the CDR3: TGTGCCAGTACCCCGTGGGGTAGCGGGAGTAATGAGCAGTTCTTC. This encodes CASTPWGSGSNEQFF.